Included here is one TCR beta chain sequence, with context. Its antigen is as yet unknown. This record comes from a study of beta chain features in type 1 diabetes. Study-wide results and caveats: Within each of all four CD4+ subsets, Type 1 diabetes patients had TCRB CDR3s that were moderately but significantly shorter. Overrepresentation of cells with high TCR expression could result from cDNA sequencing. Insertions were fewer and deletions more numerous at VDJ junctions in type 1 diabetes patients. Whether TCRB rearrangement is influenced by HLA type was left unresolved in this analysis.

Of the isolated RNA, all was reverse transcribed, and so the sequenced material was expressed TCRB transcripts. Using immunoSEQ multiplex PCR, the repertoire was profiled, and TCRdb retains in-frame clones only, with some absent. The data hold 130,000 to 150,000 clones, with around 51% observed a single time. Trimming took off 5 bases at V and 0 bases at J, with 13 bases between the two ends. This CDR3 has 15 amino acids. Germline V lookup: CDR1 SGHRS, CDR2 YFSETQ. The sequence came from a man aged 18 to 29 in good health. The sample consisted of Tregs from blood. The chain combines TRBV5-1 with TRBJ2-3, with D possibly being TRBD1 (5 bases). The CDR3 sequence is CASRTRQLSTDTQYF. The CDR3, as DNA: TGCGCCAGCAGAACGAGACAGCTCAGCACAGATACGCAGTATTTT.